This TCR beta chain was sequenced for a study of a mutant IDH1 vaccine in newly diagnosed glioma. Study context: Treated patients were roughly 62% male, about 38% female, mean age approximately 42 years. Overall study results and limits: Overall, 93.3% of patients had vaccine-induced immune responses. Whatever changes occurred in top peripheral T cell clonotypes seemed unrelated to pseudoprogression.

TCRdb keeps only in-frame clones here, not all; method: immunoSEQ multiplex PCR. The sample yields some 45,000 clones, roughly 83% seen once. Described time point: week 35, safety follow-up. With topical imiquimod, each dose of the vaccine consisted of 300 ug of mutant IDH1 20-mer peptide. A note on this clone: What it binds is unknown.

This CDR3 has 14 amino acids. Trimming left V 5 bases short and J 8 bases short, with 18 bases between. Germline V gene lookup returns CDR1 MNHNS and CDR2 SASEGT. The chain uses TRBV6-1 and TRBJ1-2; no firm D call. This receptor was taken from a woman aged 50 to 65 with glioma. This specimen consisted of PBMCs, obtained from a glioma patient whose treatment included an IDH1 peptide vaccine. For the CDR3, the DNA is TGTGCCAGCAGTCCCCAGTTGAACGATTGGGGCTACACCTTC. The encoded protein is CASSPQLNDWGYTF.